This T cell receptor beta chain is drawn from a study of PD-L1 blockade in urothelial cancer. At the level of the study: Beginning in about 2014, patients received atezolizumab, given as 1,200 mg intravenously every 3 weeks. Patients arrived having already received 0 to 3 prior chemotherapy regimens. Once treatment had started, blood was analyzed at 3 weeks (second dose) and again at 6 weeks.

Only a few counts were recorded for this clone. The sample's time point: pretreatment peripheral blood. All patients carried locally advanced or metastatic urothelial carcinoma. Produced via immunoSEQ multiplex PCR; TCRdb's table is partial and in-frame only. The sample shows some 71,000 clones, about 90% of them seen only once. The material was PBMCs, obtained around atezolizumab (anti-PD-L1) treatment. This receptor was taken from a man aged 55 to 70 with urothelial cancer.

Here the CDR3 reads CASSSRVDRGSHEQYF. CDR3 in DNA: TGTGCCAGCAGCTCAAGAGTAGACAGGGGTTCCCACGAGCAGTACTTC. V and J are TRBV7-9 and TRBJ2-7; 8 bases line up with TRBD1. The CDR3 is 16 residues long. The V gene's germline CDR1 is SEHNR and CDR2 FQNEAQ (reference sequence). After removal of 4 bases from V and 5 bases from J, the junction contained 13 bases not matched to a gene.